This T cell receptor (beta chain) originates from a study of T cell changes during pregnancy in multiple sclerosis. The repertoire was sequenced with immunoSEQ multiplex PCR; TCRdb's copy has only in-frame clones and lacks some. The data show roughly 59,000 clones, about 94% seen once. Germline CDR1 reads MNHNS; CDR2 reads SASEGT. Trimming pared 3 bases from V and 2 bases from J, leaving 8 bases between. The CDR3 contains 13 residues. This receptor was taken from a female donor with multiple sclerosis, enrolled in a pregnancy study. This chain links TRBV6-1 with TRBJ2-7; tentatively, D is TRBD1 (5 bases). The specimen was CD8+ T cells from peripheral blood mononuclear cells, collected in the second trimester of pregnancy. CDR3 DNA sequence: TGTGCCAGCAGTGATGGGGCAACCTACGAGCAGTACTTC. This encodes CASSDGATYEQYF.